Each of the 18 T cell receptor beta chains below was sequenced from the same sample in a study of blood T cell repertoires in COVID-19. Libraries were prepared by immunoSEQ multiplex PCR; TCRdb keeps only in-frame clonotypes and omits some of them. There are around 270,000 clones in the sample; roughly 90% occur only once, and 1.5% to 2% lies in the top ten. Sequencing input: peripheral blood. Receptors originate from a man aged 25 to 45 with active or convalescent COVID-19.

The chain is built from TRBV5-6 and TRBJ1-2; 8 bases match TRBD1. The CDR3 length is 14 residues. In germline, CDR1 is SGHDT, CDR2 YYEEEE. Unmatched junction bases numbered 7, after V lost 4 bases and J lost 5 bases. The CDR3 nucleotides read TGTGCCAGCAGCCTTAGGACAGGGAAATATGGCTACACCTTC. Amino acid sequence: CASSLRTGKYGYTF.

J is TRBJ1-1 and V is TRBV2, with D perhaps matching TRBD1 (5 bases). Trimming removed 5 bases at V and 0 bases at J, with 10 bases between. This CDR3 contains 14 residues. Germline V lookup: CDR1 SNHLY, CDR2 FYNNEI. CDR3 region: CASSPRAMNTEAFF. DNA for the CDR3: TGTGCCAGCAGTCCCAGGGCCATGAACACTGAAGCTTTCTTT.

The chain joins TRBV4-1 to TRBJ2-3; TRBD2 matches at 8 bases. The CDR3 sequence is 18 residues long. V lost 3 bases, J lost 2 bases, and 13 bases stayed unmatched. The V gene's germline CDR1 is MGHRA and CDR2 YSYEKL. CDR3 residues: CASSHAPGAAGATDTQYF. The CDR3 nucleotides read TGCGCCAGCAGCCATGCCCCGGGGGCAGCGGGGGCCACAGATACGCAGTATTTT.

CDR3 in amino acids: CASSYDTGTGREGTQYF. In DNA, the CDR3 is TGTGCCAGCAGTTACGACACCGGGACAGGGAGAGAGGGTACCCAGTACTTC. The chain combines TRBV6-2 or TRBV6-3 with TRBJ2-5; 9 bases are a match to TRBD1. Germline lookup yields CDR1 MNHEY and CDR2 SVGEGT. The ends lost 2 bases at V and 8 bases at J; junction bases unmatched: 15. This CDR3 has 17 amino acids.

The rearrangement links TRBV19 to TRBJ1-1; D is perhaps TRBD1 (5 bases). CDR1 and CDR2 from the germline V gene are LNHDA and SQIVND (reference sequence). Trimming took 1 base from V and 4 from J, leaving 10 bases between them. The CDR3 consists of 14 residues. CDR3 region: CASSIGGRATEAFF. The CDR3 DNA reads TGTGCCAGTAGTATAGGGGGCAGGGCCACTGAAGCTTTCTTT.

The chain employs TRBV19 and TRBJ2-2; D possibly corresponds to TRBD2 (6 bases). Germline V gives CDR1 LNHDA, CDR2 SQIVND (reference sequence). The length of the CDR3 is 15 residues. With 5 bases removed from V and 4 bases from J, the gap between germline ends came to 14 bases. The chain's CDR3 is CASSGGRSGTGELFF. CDR3 nucleotides: TGTGCCAGTAGTGGAGGGAGGAGCGGCACCGGGGAGCTGTTTTTT.

The CDR3 is CSVRGRGRTGELFF. CDR3 nucleotide sequence: TGCAGCGTTCGTGGCAGGGGTAGGACCGGGGAGCTGTTTTTT. The chain has TRBV29-1 and TRBJ2-2; possible D gene TRBD1, 6 bases. The CDR3 runs 14 residues. V lost 5 bases, J lost 5 bases, and 15 bases lay in between. The germline V gene encodes CDR1 SQVTM and CDR2 ANQGSEA.

This chain connects TRBV19 to TRBJ1-1; D is ambiguous. CDR3 length: 13 amino acids. V lost 5 bases and J 2 bases, leaving 9 bases between the germline ends. Looked up from germline, CDR1 is LNHDA and CDR2 is SQIVND (reference sequence). In DNA form, the CDR3 reads TGTGCCAGTAGTCCCGTATTAAACACTGAAGCTTTCTTT. Protein product: CASSPVLNTEAFF.

This chain uses TRBV5-1 with TRBJ2-7, with D perhaps TRBD2 (6 bases). Per the germline V gene, CDR1 is SGHRS and CDR2 is YFSETQ. The CDR3 runs to 14 residues. The V end lost 0 bases, the J end lost 5 bases, and 12 bases lay between the germline ends. CDR3 nucleotide sequence: TGCGCCAGCAGCTTGGGGGGCGGGGTGGACGAGCAGTACTTC. Residues: CASSLGGGVDEQYF.

This rearrangement joins TRBV19 to TRBJ2-2, with D unresolved. Trimming pared 4 bases from V and 6 bases from J, leaving 12 bases between. Per germline, CDR1 LNHDA and CDR2 SQIVND (reference sequence). The CDR3 is 14 amino acids. The CDR3 loop is CASSTSAGAGELFF. The CDR3 nucleotides are TGTGCCAGTAGTACCTCGGCAGGTGCCGGGGAGCTGTTTTTT.

The chain recombines TRBV7-8 with TRBJ2-5, with TRBD1 identical over 12 bases. The V segment lost 4 bases and the J segment 9 bases; nucleotides outside the gene matches: 15. This CDR3 has 17 residues. CDR1 SGHVS and CDR2 FQNEAQ come from the germline V gene. The CDR3 spells CASSSVEGQGARGAQYF. In DNA, the CDR3 is TGTGCCAGCAGCTCGGTTGAGGGACAGGGGGCTCGAGGAGCCCAGTACTTC.

This clone was detected only once. The CDR3 here is CASGQATNEKLFF. Written as DNA, the CDR3 is TGTGCCAGCGGACAGGCAACTAATGAAAAACTGTTTTTT. The chain has TRBV9 and TRBJ1-4; 7 positions match TRBD1. The V segment lost 7 bases and the J segment 0 bases; nucleotides outside the gene matches: 0. Germline lookup yields CDR1 SGDLS and CDR2 YYNGEE. The CDR3 length is 13 residues. The whole variable domain, filled in from reference TRBV9 and TRBJ1-4, reads DSGVTQTPKHLITATGQRVTLRCSPRSGDLSVYWYQQSLDQGLQFLIQYYNGEERAKGNILERFSAQQFPDLHSELNLSSLELGDSALYFCASGQATNEKLFFGSGTQLSVL.

This clone was counted a single time. The rearrangement links TRBV2 to TRBJ1-4; D is possibly TRBD1 (5 bases). V dropped 2 bases and J dropped 5 bases, with 9 bases sitting between them. Germline CDR1 is SNHLY and CDR2 is FYNNEI. The CDR3 is made up of 14 amino acids. This CDR3 reads CASSELGGNEKLFF. In DNA, the CDR3 is TGTGCCAGCAGTGAATTGGGGGGAAATGAAAAACTGTTTTTT.

The J gene is TRBJ2-1, the V gene TRBV9; 14 bases match TRBD2. Germline lookup yields CDR1 SGDLS and CDR2 YYNGEE. The ends lost 2 bases at V and 10 bases at J; junction bases unmatched: 2. This CDR3 comprises 14 residues. CDR3 sequence reads: CASSVGTSGGEQFF. In DNA form, the CDR3 reads TGTGCCAGCAGCGTCGGGACTAGCGGGGGAGAGCAGTTCTTC.

This clone is a singleton in its sample. The chain links TRBV2 to TRBJ2-1; tentative D call: TRBD1 (5 bases). The CDR3 has 13 amino acids. Germline V gene data show CDR1 as SNHLY and CDR2 as FYNNEI. Trimming removed 8 bases at V and 6 bases at J, with 14 bases between. CDR3 sequence (DNA): TGTGCCAGCGTCCCAGGGATGATCAATGAGCAGTTCTTC. It specifies CASVPGMINEQFF.

The chain couples TRBV6-6 to TRBJ2-7; 7 nucleotides line up with TRBD1. V dropped 5 bases and J dropped 9; count of bases not matched to a gene: 7. Germline loops: CDR1 MNHNY, CDR2 SVGAGI (reference sequence). The length of the CDR3 is 12 residues. The CDR3 DNA reads TGTGCCAGCAGTACAGGGCCAGGGGGGCAGTACTTC. Protein sequence: CASSTGPGGQYF.

The chain has TRBV10-3 and TRBJ2-7, with TRBD1 matching over 9 bases. CDR1 ENHRY and CDR2 SYGVKD come from the germline V gene. This CDR3 region has 15 residues. V lost 3 bases and J lost 4; bases outside the gene matches: 7. CDR3 DNA sequence: TGTGCCATCAGTGATCCGGGACAGGGTATTTACGAGCAGTACTTC. The encoded protein is CAISDPGQGIYEQYF.

In this sample, this clone turned up once. This sequence joins TRBV2 and TRBJ2-1; 8 positions agree with TRBD2. The CDR3 consists of 18 residues. The trim removed 6 bases at V and 0 bases at J, leaving 13 bases unmatched. Germline V gene sequence: CDR1 SNHLY, CDR2 FYNNEI. The CDR3 nucleotides read TGTGCCAGCAGGGCGCGGGGGGCAAACTACTACTCCTACAATGAGCAGTTCTTC. Its translation is CASRARGANYYSYNEQFF.